The sequence of this T cell receptor (beta chain) was determined in a study of blood T cell repertoires in COVID-19. Study-level information: The United States, Italy and Spain were the sources of the acute and convalescent COVID-19 samples.

Per the germline V gene, CDR1 is SGHRS and CDR2 is YFSETQ. The V end lost 0 bases, the J end lost 5 bases, and 11 bases lay between the germline ends. The CDR3 loop spans 14 amino acids. This table comes from immunoSEQ multiplex PCR, and its TCRdb copy is limited to in-frame clones, with some not included. The sample includes fewer than 110,000 clones, less than 90% of them seen just once. This clone was observed once. The TCR originated in a human donor in a cohort sampled during active COVID-19. Sequenced input: peripheral blood. The gene calls are TRBV5-1 and TRBJ2-5; no clear D. The CDR3 nucleotides are TGCGCCAGCAGCTTGGAACCCGGTTCTGAGACCCAGTACTTC. It translates to CASSLEPGSETQYF.